This T cell receptor (beta chain) came from a study of blood T cell repertoires in COVID-19. Study background: The origin of the acute and convalescent COVID-19 samples was the United States, Italy and Spain.

Participants were aged about 18 to 100 years from roughly 26 US areas. Assignment of participants to cohorts was predicated upon participant-reported clinical history. This clone was detected a few times. The assay was immunoSEQ multiplex PCR, and TCRdb's table has in-frame clones only and misses some. This sample yields over 200,000 clones, of which 80% to 90% are seen a single time; around 3.6% belongs to the top ten. Trimming removed 2 bases at V and 1 base at J, with 8 bases between. Germline V gene data show CDR1 as MNHEY and CDR2 as SMNVEV (reference sequence). This CDR3 contains 14 residues. The receptor was isolated from a woman aged 25 to 39 who had been exposed to COVID-19. The sequenced sample was PBMCs or T cells enriched from blood (not recorded which). This chain connects TRBV27 to TRBJ1-1; D is uncertain. The CDR3 loop is CASSLLPRNTEAFF. CDR3 bases: TGTGCCAGCAGTTTACTTCCGCGGAACACTGAAGCTTTCTTT.